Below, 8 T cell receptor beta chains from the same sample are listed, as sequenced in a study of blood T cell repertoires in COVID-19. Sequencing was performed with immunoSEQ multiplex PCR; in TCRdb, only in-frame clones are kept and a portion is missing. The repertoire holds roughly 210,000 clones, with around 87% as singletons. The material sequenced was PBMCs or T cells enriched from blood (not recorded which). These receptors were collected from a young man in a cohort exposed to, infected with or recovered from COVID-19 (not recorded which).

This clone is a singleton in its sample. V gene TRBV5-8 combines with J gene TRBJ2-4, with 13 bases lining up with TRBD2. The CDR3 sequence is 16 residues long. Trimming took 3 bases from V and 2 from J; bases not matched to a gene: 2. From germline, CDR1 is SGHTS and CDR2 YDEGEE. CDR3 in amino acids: CASSSGTSGTKNIQYF. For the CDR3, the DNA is TGTGCCAGCAGCTCCGGGACTAGCGGGACCAAAAACATTCAGTACTTC.

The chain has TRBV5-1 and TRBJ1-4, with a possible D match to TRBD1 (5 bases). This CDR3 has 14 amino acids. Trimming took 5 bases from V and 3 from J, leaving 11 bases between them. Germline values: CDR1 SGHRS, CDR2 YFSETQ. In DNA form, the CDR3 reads TGCGCCAGCAGGGAGGGACCGTCTAATGAAAAACTGTTTTTT. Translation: CASREGPSNEKLFF.

DNA of the CDR3: TGTGCCAGCAGAGTAGCCGGGACAGAGGTGACGGCTGAAGCTTTCTTT. It yields the protein CASRVAGTEVTAEAFF. V is TRBV2 and J is TRBJ1-1, with TRBD1 identical over 7 bases. V dropped 6 bases and J dropped 6; count of bases not matched to a gene: 16. The CDR3 totals 16 residues. Germline values: CDR1 SNHLY, CDR2 FYNNEI.

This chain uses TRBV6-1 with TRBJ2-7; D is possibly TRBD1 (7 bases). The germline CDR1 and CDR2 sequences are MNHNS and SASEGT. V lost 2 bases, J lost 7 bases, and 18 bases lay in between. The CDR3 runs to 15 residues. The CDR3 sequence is CASSEMSGGRYEQYF. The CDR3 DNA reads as TGTGCCAGCAGTGAAATGTCAGGGGGGAGGTATGAGCAGTACTTC.

The CDR3 region has the DNA TGTGCCAGCAGTTTGGGGACAGGGTACGGCTACACCTTC. Protein sequence: CASSLGTGYGYTF. The gene calls are TRBV28 and TRBJ1-2, with 9 bases aligning to TRBD1. The trim removed 3 bases at V and 8 bases at J, leaving 4 bases unmatched. CDR1 is MDHEN, CDR2 SYDVKM, per germline. The CDR3 is 13 amino acids.

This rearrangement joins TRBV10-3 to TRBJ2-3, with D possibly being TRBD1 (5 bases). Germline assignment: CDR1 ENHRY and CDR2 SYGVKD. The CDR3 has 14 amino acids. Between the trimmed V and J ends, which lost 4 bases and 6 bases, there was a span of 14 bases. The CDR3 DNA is TGTGCCATCAGTGCTGACAGTGGTCGGGATACGCAGTATTTT. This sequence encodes CAISADSGRDTQYF.

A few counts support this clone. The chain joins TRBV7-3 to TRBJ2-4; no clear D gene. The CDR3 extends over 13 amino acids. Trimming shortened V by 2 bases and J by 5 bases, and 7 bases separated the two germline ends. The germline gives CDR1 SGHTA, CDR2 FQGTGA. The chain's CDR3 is CASSLWPENIQYF. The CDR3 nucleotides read TGTGCCAGCAGCTTATGGCCAGAAAACATTCAGTACTTC.

In nucleotides, the CDR3 is TGTGCCAGCAAAACCGGGACTAACTATGGCTACACCTTC. Translated: CASKTGTNYGYTF. V gene TRBV28 combines with J gene TRBJ1-2; D is unclear. The germline gives CDR1 MDHEN, CDR2 SYDVKM. V shed 7 bases and J shed 0 bases, with 9 bases lying between them. CDR3 length: 13 amino acids.